These 10 T cell receptor beta chains were all obtained from the same sample, sequenced in a study of cytomegalovirus exposure and HLA in healthy donors. PCR amplification relied on 60 Vbeta primers (plus 13 Jbeta primers). Using immunoSEQ multiplex PCR, the repertoire was profiled, and TCRdb retains in-frame clones only, with some absent. Among fewer than 70,000 clones listed, 74% were seen once. The sample taken for sequencing was PBMCs. Every receptor here comes from a woman aged 55 to 70 in good health and CMV-seropositive.

This sequence joins TRBV9 and TRBJ2-7; tentatively, D is TRBD2 (6 bases). Trimming stripped 0 bases from V and 3 bases from J, with 16 bases between. This CDR3 comprises 16 residues. The germline CDR1 and CDR2 sequences are SGDLS and YYNGEE. In nucleotides, the CDR3 is TGTGCCAGCAGCGTAGCTTGGTCTAGCGCGATCTACGAGCAGTACTTC. Translated: CASSVAWSSAIYEQYF.

The genes are TRBV2 and TRBJ1-2; 9 bases line up with TRBD1. The CDR3 extends over 13 amino acids. Germline V CDR1 and CDR2: SNHLY, FYNNEI. The junction had 8 bases not matched to a gene; V was cut back by 10 bases and J by 5 bases. The CDR3 region has the DNA TGTGCCAAGGCACAGGGGGCGGGATATGGCTACACCTTC. It translates to CAKAQGAGYGYTF.

This chain connects TRBV2 to TRBJ2-7; 10 nucleotides match TRBD1. J was trimmed by 4 bases and V by 6 bases; bases with no gene match: 6. CDR3 length equals 14 residues. From germline, CDR1 is SNHLY and CDR2 FYNNEI. The CDR3 spells CASSRDRGSYEQYF. CDR3 nucleotide sequence: TGTGCCAGCAGCCGGGACAGGGGCTCGTACGAGCAGTACTTC.

This chain links TRBV6-6 with TRBJ2-7; 7 bases are a match to TRBD1. V shed 4 bases, J shed 2 bases, and the junction held 2 bases outside the gene matches. CDR1 and CDR2 (germline): MNHNY, SVGAGI (reference sequence). CDR3 length: 13 residues. CDR3: CASSFGQAYEQYF. CDR3 DNA: TGTGCCAGCAGTTTTGGACAGGCCTACGAGCAGTACTTC.

The chain recombines TRBV13 with TRBJ2-7; 7 bases map to TRBD1. This CDR3 is 15 amino acids long. Losses at the gene ends were 5 bases for V and 4 bases for J; bases not matched to a gene: 11. Germline CDR1 PRHDT, CDR2 FYEKMQ (reference sequence). The CDR3 here is CASSPWTGITYEQYF. The CDR3 coding sequence is TGTGCCAGCAGCCCATGGACAGGTATAACTTACGAGCAGTACTTC.

This clone showed up just a few times. This sample includes further DNA sequences coding for the same CDR3. This sequence joins TRBV5-6 and TRBJ1-5; D is undetermined. This CDR3 region has 14 residues. V lost 4 bases to trimming and J lost 4 bases, with 12 bases between them. Germline V CDR1 and CDR2: SGHDT, YYEEEE. For the CDR3, the DNA is TGTGCCAGCAGCCGGGGTAGGCGGAATCAGCCCCAGCATTTT. Its protein is CASSRGRRNQPQHF.

This rearrangement joins TRBV5-1 to TRBJ2-7, with TRBD2 identical over 13 bases. Germline CDR1 and CDR2: SGHRS and YFSETQ. The trim removed 4 bases at V and 6 bases at J, leaving 10 bases unmatched. This CDR3 has 16 amino acids. CDR3 loop: CASSPGLAGTPFEQYF. The CDR3 nucleotides are TGCGCCAGCAGCCCGGGACTAGCGGGAACCCCCTTCGAGCAGTACTTC. The full variable domain, rest sourced from reference TRBV5-1 and TRBJ2-7, is KAGVTQTPRYLIKTRGQQVTLSCSPISGHRSVSWYQQTPGQGLQFLFEYFSETQRNKGNFPGRFSGRQFSNSRSEMNVSTLELGDSALYLCASSPGLAGTPFEQYFGPGTRLTVT.

This clone was observed a few times. The V and J genes are TRBV5-4 and TRBJ2-7; 10 nucleotides agree with TRBD1. Germline CDR1 SGHNT, CDR2 YYREEE (reference sequence). This CDR3 is 16 amino acids long. V trimming: 0 bases; J trimming: 7 bases; junction bases outside the gene matches: 10. The CDR3 region is CASSLGPGQGWREQYF. Here the CDR3 DNA reads TGTGCCAGCAGCTTGGGGCCGGGACAGGGGTGGAGGGAGCAGTACTTC.

The rearrangement links TRBV25-1 to TRBJ2-3; D gene unclear. CDR1 and CDR2 from the germline V gene are MGHDK and SYGVNS. Trimming shortened V by 6 bases and J by 2 bases, and 6 bases separated the two germline ends. The CDR3 extends over 12 amino acids. The CDR3 region has the DNA TGTGCCAGCAGACAGACCACAGATACGCAGTATTTT. Translated, it gives CASRQTTDTQYF.

The J gene is TRBJ1-4, the V gene TRBV15; perhaps TRBD1 as D (5 bases). CDR3 length: 13 residues. The V end was cut by 3 bases, the J end by 5 bases, with 7 bases between. The germline CDR1 and CDR2 sequences are LNHNV and YYDKDF (reference sequence). CDR3 bases: TGTGCCACCAGCAGGGACAAGAATGAAAAACTGTTTTTT. It specifies CATSRDKNEKLFF.